This TCR beta chain comes out of a study of T cells in Graves' hyperthyroidism and ophthalmopathy (dated by TCRdb to about 2019). Describing the broader study: Peripheral blood samples were taken at initial diagnosis, before any treatment was given. To identify distinguishing TCR V-J signatures, a discovery cohort of 90 to 100 patients was used, comprising some 45 with Graves' ophthalmopathy and approximately 57 with stable Graves' hyperthyroidism. Whether ophthalmopathy could be predicted prospectively was tested in an independent validation cohort made up of under 20 hyperthyroidism patients plus 17 patients who later progressed to ophthalmopathy. The 100 or so discovery patients were divided at random into training and test sets in a 7:3 ratio. In more than 5 Graves' hyperthyroidism patients, the study also compared T-cell repertoires from thyroid tissue with T-cell repertoires from blood. After sampling, hyperthyroidism patients received methimazole starting at 30 mg daily, and ophthalmopathy patients received high-dose intravenous methylprednisolone. TCR Vbeta CDR3 sequencing of 140 or so peripheral blood samples (under 45 ophthalmopathy, 75 to 85 hyperthyroidism and approximately 17 progressor patients) is reported in the paper. The research as a whole found: In validation, progression to ophthalmopathy was predicted by the model with nearly 71% sensitivity and 72.22% specificity, a median of 6.5 months before onset. No statistical method was used to fix the sample size in advance, and group allocation was not hidden from the investigators. In cross-validation, a model built on a 13 V-J signature told ophthalmopathy apart from stable hyperthyroidism with under 90% sensitivity and roughly 81% specificity, and in testing the same model reached 80%/75%. Most expanded thyroid clonotypes (frequency above 0.001) were also detected in blood, suggesting blood repertoires may reflect thyroid immune responses.

At the junction V is shortened by 5 bases and J by 5 bases; bases outside the gene matches: 6. Including the terminal cysteine and phenylalanine, the CDR3 comprises 15 residues. Left in the record is the CDR3 DNA by itself, 45 bases read in frame from the first base. TCR beta CDR3 regions were amplified from RNA transcripts. For the first round of RT-PCR on the TCR CDR3, the HTBI primer set was used together with the Qiagen OneStep RT-PCR kit. The libraries were constructed in a second round of multiplex PCR and then size-selected and purified. The libraries were sequenced on an Illumina HiSeq2000 using paired-end 100 bp reads. In the source study's methods: SOAPnuke was used to process the raw data, with reads discarded if the reads contained adapters or uncalled bases, had a mean Phred below 15, or lacked an exact constant-primer or identifier match. High-quality paired reads were merged with COPE v1.2.5, and unique nucleotide sequences were defined as clonotypes. MiTCR v1.1 was used to align the clonotypes against IMGT TRBV, TRBD and TRBJ reference segments. The analysis included only V-J combinations with a frequency above 0.0001, which together covered approximately 99% of the repertoires. The TCS score was defined as the ratio of F50 (clonal expansion) to E x V (chaos), calculated using BLOSUM62-based TCRdist between CDR3 peptides within each V-J. Welch's t-statistics and random forest reduced around 550 V-J features to fewer than 15, which were used in a naive Bayes classifier (R e1071). TCRdb ran its own pipeline on the public reads, namely fastp trimming at Q25 and MiXCR clone calling, and kept in-frame beta chains. Records with the same CDR3 protein are collapsed into one entry carrying the most frequent genes and DNA. The V and J calls and clone size come from TCRdb's table, not from the authors' own analysis. The table for this sample lists approximately 400,000 distinct CDR3 sequences; 15% to 18% of them were counted only once. The leading ten clones occupy approximately 8% of the sample.

In its sample, this clonotype was seen a few times. The specificity of this receptor is unknown. No qualities accompany the bases; no much larger clone lies one base away. A patient counted as having stable Graves' hyperthyroidism if no progression to ophthalmopathy occurred over 18 months of follow-up. Hyperthyroidism patients were newly diagnosed, with disease duration under 2 months, and aged 18 to 65 years. Exclusion was applied to patients with uncontrolled infections, other autoimmune diseases, pregnancy or lactation. Clinical symptoms, serum thyroxine and TRAb, thyroid ultrasound, and orbital computed tomography formed the basis for the diagnoses. Ficoll-Paque density gradient centrifugation was used to isolate PBMCs from approximately 10 ml of fresh peripheral blood. Trizol reagent was used to extract total RNA, and RNA quality was then checked on an Agilent 2100 Bioanalyzer.

Sequencing used blood. Recombination connected TRBV12-3 or TRBV12-4 to TRBJ2-3; TRBD2 agrees with 11 junctional bases. The sequence came from a woman aged 18-35 years with Graves' hyperthyroidism. The nucleotides read TGTGCCAGCAGTGTTAGCGGGGGGGCCATAGATACGCAGTATTTT. The translation is CASSVSGGAIDTQYF.